The present TCR beta chain was sequenced within a study of a mutant IDH1 vaccine in newly diagnosed glioma. Study in general: Vaccines were first given 4-6 weeks after radiotherapy alone, or with temozolomide cycles. Sex distribution of treated patients was around 62% male and about 38% female; mean age was around 42 years. Pretreatment consisted of radiotherapy, temozolomide, or both, with most receiving both.

Profiling relied on immunoSEQ multiplex PCR, and the TCRdb table lists in-frame clones only, not all of them. Of over 60,000 clones detected, roughly 79% appear once; the ten largest clones hold less than 7%. Documented time point: week 35, safety follow-up. The vaccine gave 300 ug of a 20-mer mutant IDH1 peptide subcutaneously per dose. Those who donated had recent WHO grade 3 or 4 IDH1-mutant, ATRX-lost astrocytomas. Trimming removed 7 bases at V and 5 bases at J, with 12 bases between. Germline V gene data show CDR1 as SGDLS and CDR2 as YYNGEE. The CDR3 contains 13 residues. Notes on this clone: What it binds is unknown.

The sample in question was PBMCs, obtained from a glioma patient whose treatment included an IDH1 peptide vaccine. V is TRBV9 and J is TRBJ2-2; D gene uncertain. The sequence was obtained from a middle-aged man with glioma. CDR3 protein: CASSHSVTGELFF. The CDR3 nucleotides are TGTGCCAGCTCACACTCGGTGACCGGGGAGCTGTTTTTT.